The 20 T cell receptor beta chains below were found in one sample sequenced in a study of shared clonotypes between healthy human individuals. The table came from immunoSEQ multiplex PCR; TCRdb's copy has only in-frame clones and leaves some out. Altogether 150,000 to 200,000 clones are present, around 63% being singletons, with the ten largest covering roughly a tenth. Sequenced input: memory CD4+ T cells sorted from blood. As to subset: CD45RA-negative fraction. All receptors come from a man aged 25-40 years in good health.

The chain couples TRBV4-2 to TRBJ1-4; weak D call: TRBD1 (5 bases). Looked up from germline, CDR1 is LGHNA and CDR2 is YNFKEQ. The CDR3 is 16 residues long. Trimming took off 6 bases at V and 5 bases at J, with 19 bases between the two ends. The CDR3 here is CASRPNRPPGNEKLFF. The CDR3 DNA sequence: TGTGCCAGCAGACCAAACAGGCCCCCGGGGAATGAAAAACTGTTTTTT.

This chain uses TRBV11-2 with TRBJ1-4; the D gene is possibly TRBD1 (5 bases). This CDR3 spans 15 amino acids. The V end was cut by 5 bases, the J end by 7 bases, with 17 bases between. Germline-derived CDR1 and CDR2 are SGHAT and FQNNGV. For the CDR3, the DNA is TGTGCCAGCAGCCCCAGACAGAGGGGAAGTGAAAAACTGTTTTTT. The encoded protein is CASSPRQRGSEKLFF.

The chain carries TRBV4-1 and TRBJ2-2; D not resolved. This CDR3 is built from 14 residues. CDR1 and CDR2 from the germline V gene are MGHRA and YSYEKL. The V and J ends lost 4 bases and 3 bases respectively, with 9 bases between them. In nucleotides, the CDR3 is TGCGCCAGCAGCCGAGATCTTTACACCGGGGAGCTGTTTTTT. Translated, it gives CASSRDLYTGELFF.

The chain couples TRBV28 to TRBJ2-2, with a tentative D call TRBD1 (6 bases). This CDR3 is built from 15 residues. The V gene lost 6 bases and the J gene lost 4 bases, with 15 bases spanning the gap. Germline V CDR1 and CDR2: MDHEN, SYDVKM. CDR3 nucleotides: TGTGCCAGCAGCGTTACAGGGCCGGGCACCGGGGAGCTGTTTTTT. Protein sequence: CASSVTGPGTGELFF.

This chain uses TRBV6-1 with TRBJ2-7, with no clear D. The CDR3 spans 15 residues. CDR1 and CDR2 from the germline V gene are MNHNS and SASEGT. The V end lost 4 bases, the J end lost 7 bases, and 20 bases lay between the germline ends. The CDR3 nucleotides are TGTGCCAGCAGTGGAGTGGCTTCCGCTCGTGGAGAGCAGTACTTC. Encoded protein: CASSGVASARGEQYF.

This rearrangement joins TRBV7-2 to TRBJ2-2; 8 bases are a match to TRBD2. The V gene end was trimmed by 3 bases and the J gene end by 4 bases; junction bases not matched to a gene: 4. Per germline, CDR1 SGHTA and CDR2 FQGNSA. This CDR3 has 15 amino acids. In DNA, the CDR3 is TGTGCCAGCAGCTTGGGACTAGGGGCCACCGGGGAGCTGTTTTTT. Its translation is CASSLGLGATGELFF. Supplemented by reference TRBV7-2 and TRBJ2-2, the full variable domain reads GAGVSQSPSNKVTEKGKDVELRCDPISGHTALYWYRQSLGQGLEFLIYFQGNSAPDKSGLPSDRFSAERTGGSVSTLTIQRTQQEDSAVYLCASSLGLGATGELFFGEGSRLTVL.

The chain has TRBV29-1 and TRBJ2-6; 7 bases line up with TRBD1. Trimming at V came to 4 bases and at J to 0 bases, leaving 9 bases not matched to a gene. Germline-derived CDR1 and CDR2 are SQVTM and ANQGSEA. This CDR3 comprises 17 residues. The CDR3 region is CSVGDRASSSGANVLTF. CDR3 DNA sequence: TGCAGCGTTGGTGACAGGGCGAGTTCCTCTGGGGCCAACGTCCTGACTTTC.

This rearrangement joins TRBV11-2 to TRBJ2-7; 8 nucleotides agree with TRBD1. CDR1 is SGHAT, CDR2 FQNNGV, per germline. This CDR3 contains 14 residues. Unmatched junction bases numbered 5, after V lost 5 bases and J lost 2 bases. The CDR3 region is CASSPRQGPYEQYF. The CDR3 DNA reads TGTGCCAGCAGCCCAAGACAGGGGCCCTACGAGCAGTACTTC.

This clone was counted only a few times. The V gene is TRBV9, the J gene TRBJ2-4; no clear D gene. This CDR3 spans 16 amino acids. Trimming took 2 bases from V and 0 from J, leaving 12 bases between them. CDR1 is SGDLS and CDR2 is YYNGEE in the germline V gene. CDR3 loop: CASSVGNTRAKNIQYF. In nucleotides, the CDR3 is TGTGCCAGCAGCGTCGGCAATACCAGAGCCAAAAACATTCAGTACTTC.

The CDR3: CASSTTPGTNTGELFF. In nucleotides, the CDR3 is TGTGCCAGCAGTACCACTCCCGGGACGAACACCGGGGAGCTGTTTTTT. J is TRBJ2-2 and V is TRBV28; tentative D call: TRBD2 (5 bases). Germline values: CDR1 MDHEN, CDR2 SYDVKM. V lost 5 bases to trimming and J lost 0 bases, with 13 bases between them. The CDR3 runs to 16 residues.

This clone was detected only once. In nucleotides, the CDR3 is TGTGCCAGCGCCTTGCCAGGAAGGAAAGAGACCCAGTACTTC. Protein product: CASALPGRKETQYF. The chain carries TRBV21-1 and TRBJ2-5; no check of the table's D call, TRBD1, against the DNA was made. TRBV21-1 is a pseudogene locus. The CDR3 extends over 14 amino acids.

The CDR3 is CASSGLAGGVYEQYF. CDR3 sequence (DNA): TGTGCCAGTTCCGGACTAGCGGGAGGAGTCTACGAGCAGTACTTC. V usage is TRBV5-4 and J usage is TRBJ2-7, with TRBD2 identical over 14 bases. This CDR3 spans 15 amino acids. Germline values: CDR1 SGHNT, CDR2 YYREEE (reference sequence). J was trimmed by 3 bases and V by 8 bases; bases with no gene match: 7.

In this sample, this clone turned up a few times. The chain couples TRBV5-1 to TRBJ2-3; D might be TRBD2 (6 bases). The germline V gene encodes CDR1 SGHRS and CDR2 YFSETQ. The CDR3 is 16 residues long. The ends were cut back, 2 bases at V and 4 bases at J, with 17 bases in the middle. CDR3 loop: CASSLRTGLHSDTQYF. In nucleotides, the CDR3 is TGCGCCAGCAGCTTACGGACGGGACTTCACTCAGATACGCAGTATTTT. The full variable domain, completed using reference TRBV5-1 and TRBJ2-3, is KAGVTQTPRYLIKTRGQQVTLSCSPISGHRSVSWYQQTPGQGLQFLFEYFSETQRNKGNFPGRFSGRQFSNSRSEMNVSTLELGDSALYLCASSLRTGLHSDTQYFGPGTRLTVL.

The chain couples TRBV21-1 to TRBJ2-7; TRBD2, the table's D call, lacks a check against the DNA. TRBV21-1 is shown as a pseudogene. The CDR3 totals 16 residues. DNA of the CDR3: TGTGCCAGCAGCAAAGACGGCGGCCTAGCGAGCGACGAGCAGTACTTC. Translating gives CASSKDGGLASDEQYF.

This clone was found many times. The V call is TRBV9, the J call TRBJ2-7, with 7 nucleotides matching TRBD1. The CDR3 is 16 residues long. The V and J ends lost 4 bases and 1 base, in that order; junction bases with no gene match: 11. The germline CDR1 and CDR2 sequences are SGDLS and YYNGEE. The CDR3: CASSPSRGTVSYEQYF. The CDR3 DNA reads TGTGCCAGCAGCCCCTCTCGTGGGACAGTTTCCTACGAGCAGTACTTC.

V gene TRBV2 combines with J gene TRBJ2-5; D not resolved. Germline V lookup: CDR1 SNHLY, CDR2 FYNNEI. Trimming cost V 7 bases and J 0 bases, with 9 bases left between them. The CDR3 has 13 amino acids. As DNA, the CDR3 is TGTGCCAGCAAGGCGGACCACCAAGAGACCCAGTACTTC. Residues: CASKADHQETQYF.

This chain joins TRBV10-3 and TRBJ2-2, with 10 bases lining up with TRBD1. The CDR3 runs to 16 residues. J gave up 6 bases and V 6 bases, and 10 bases lay outside the gene matches. Germline assignment: CDR1 ENHRY and CDR2 SYGVKD. CDR3 sequence reads: CAISTRDRGLAGELFF. The CDR3 DNA reads as TGTGCCATCAGCACACGGGACAGGGGACTCGCCGGGGAGCTGTTTTTT.

The chain has TRBV28 and TRBJ1-3; D is unresolved. The CDR3 consists of 15 residues. Trimming took 5 bases from V and 0 from J, leaving 11 bases between them. Germline CDR1 reads MDHEN; CDR2 reads SYDVKM. The CDR3: CASSPWASSGNTIYF. The DNA for the CDR3 is TGTGCCAGCAGTCCTTGGGCCAGCTCTGGAAACACCATATATTTT.

This sequence joins TRBV6-1 and TRBJ1-3; D is unresolved. The CDR3 extends over 15 amino acids. The V end lost 0 bases, the J end lost 0 bases, and 6 bases lay between the germline ends. Germline V gene sequence: CDR1 MNHNS, CDR2 SASEGT. The CDR3 nucleotides are TGTGCCAGCAGTGAAGCACGGTACTCTGGAAACACCATATATTTT. As protein: CASSEARYSGNTIYF.

In DNA form, the CDR3 reads TGTGCCAGCAGCCCACGGACAGGCAACAACTACAATGAGCAGTTCTTC. Its protein is CASSPRTGNNYNEQFF. V gene TRBV7-9 combines with J gene TRBJ2-1, with TRBD1 matching 7 bases. Germline loops: CDR1 SEHNR, CDR2 FQNEAQ (reference sequence). The V and J ends lost 5 bases and 3 bases, in that order; junction bases with no gene match: 10. The CDR3 is made up of 16 amino acids.